Presented here are 29 T cell receptor beta chains from one specimen sequenced in a study of blood T cells in healthy people across ages. Sample-barcoded 5' priming and a J-beta primer mix drove a second PCR of 7 to 11 cycles. MiXCR was run by TCRdb on the 5' RACE reads, yielding one entry per CDR3 protein. This table has 870,000 or so distinct CDR3 sequences, around 30% appearing once. The sample was blood. The receptor source for this set is a woman of 80 years or more in good health.

Many counts were recorded for this clonotype. This rearrangement joins TRBV6-2 or TRBV6-3 to TRBJ2-4; TRBD2 aligns across 14 bases. The V and J ends lost 4 bases and 0 bases, in that order; junction bases with no gene match: 5. Germline CDR1 MNHEY, CDR2 SVGEGT. The CDR3 consists of 18 residues. The CDR3 DNA is TGTGCCAGCAGTTCCGGACTAGCGGGGGGACAAGCCAAAAACATTCAGTACTTC. It codes for CASSSGLAGGQAKNIQYF.

This chain uses TRBV20-1 with TRBJ2-7; TRBD2 matches 7 bases. Germline-derived CDR1 and CDR2 are DFQATT and SNEGSKA (reference sequence). The J segment lost 2 bases and the V segment lost 6 bases, leaving 13 bases of the junction unmatched. The CDR3 is made up of 15 amino acids. CDR3 region: CSASAHRGRTYEQYF. The CDR3 nucleotides are TGCAGTGCGTCGGCCCACCGCGGGAGAACCTACGAGCAGTACTTC.

A few counts support this clonotype. The junction differs from germline at one of its ends, possibly a read error. The chain is built from TRBV9 and TRBJ2-7; 7 bases agree with TRBD1. Germline CDR1 reads SGDLS; CDR2 reads YYNGEE. CDR3 size: 13 residues. The CDR3 nucleotides are TGTGCCAACAGCGAGACAGGGACCTACGAGCAGTACTTC. Translation gives CANSETGTYEQYF.

This clonotype was seen at least ten times. J is TRBJ2-5 and V is TRBV5-1; 7 positions match TRBD2. This CDR3 contains 16 residues. CDR1 and CDR2 from the germline V gene are SGHRS and YFSETQ. Trimming took 2 bases from V and 1 from J; bases not matched to a gene: 8. CDR3 nucleotide sequence: TGCGCCAGCAGCTTCGGGGCTAGCGGACTCCAAGAGACCCAGTACTTC. It yields the protein CASSFGASGLQETQYF.

This clonotype came up many times. This chain joins TRBV4-3 and TRBJ2-3; tentative D call: TRBD2 (6 bases). Per the germline V gene, CDR1 is LGHNA and CDR2 is YSLEER. The V end lost 3 bases, the J end lost 0 bases, and 10 bases lay between the germline ends. The CDR3 runs 15 residues. CDR3 in amino acids: CASSQATSSTDTQYF. The CDR3 DNA is TGCGCCAGCAGCCAGGCCACTAGCAGCACAGATACGCAGTATTTT.

There are many counts of this clonotype. The rearrangement uses TRBV24-1 and TRBJ2-1, with 8 bases identical to TRBD2. The V gene's germline CDR1 is KGHDR and CDR2 SFDVKD. CDR3 length: 14 amino acids. J was trimmed by 4 bases and V by 7 bases; bases with no gene match: 5. The CDR3 DNA follows: TGTGCCACCAGGGGTCCGGGGGGGTACAATGAGCAGTTCTTC. The encoded protein is CATRGPGGYNEQFF.

This clonotype was recorded many times. The chain uses TRBV2 and TRBJ2-7, with TRBD1 matching 7 bases. J lost 7 bases, V lost 8 bases, and 5 bases had no gene match. The CDR3 length is 11 residues. The germline CDR1 and CDR2 sequences are SNHLY and FYNNEI. CDR3 sequence reads: CASGTATEQYF. In DNA form, the CDR3 reads TGTGCCAGCGGGACAGCGACGGAGCAGTACTTC.

This clonotype occurred many times. The chain couples TRBV27 to TRBJ2-1; TRBD2 matches 12 bases. Germline V lookup: CDR1 MNHEY, CDR2 SMNVEV (reference sequence). The CDR3 extends over 19 amino acids. Trimming at V came to 3 bases and at J to 5 bases, leaving 14 bases not matched to a gene. The CDR3 region has the DNA TGTGCCAGCAGTTTTCGGGCTAGCGGGGGGGTCGATCTGAACAATGAGCAGTTCTTC. Protein sequence: CASSFRASGGVDLNNEQFF.

This clonotype occurred many times. One junction end disagrees with the germline gene, perhaps due to a read error. The chain uses TRBV4-3 and TRBJ2-1; D uncertain. Germline lookup yields CDR1 LGHNA and CDR2 YSLEER. The CDR3 consists of 14 residues. This CDR3 reads CASSPRRTDNEQFF. The CDR3 bases are TGTGCCAGCAGTCCCCGTCGAACCGACAATGAGCAGTTCTTC.

There are many counts of this clonotype. V usage is TRBV6-6 and J usage is TRBJ1-2; tentative D call: TRBD1 (6 bases). Germline V gene data show CDR1 as MNHNY and CDR2 as SVGAGI (reference sequence). This CDR3 comprises 16 residues. The V end was cut by 0 bases, the J end by 3 bases, with 14 bases between. CDR3 region: CASSYSTGHYHYGYTF. CDR3 DNA sequence: TGTGCCAGCAGTTACTCGACAGGTCATTATCACTATGGCTACACCTTC.

At least ten counts were recorded for this clonotype. The chain joins TRBV12-3 or TRBV12-4 to TRBJ2-1; D perhaps matches TRBD2 (5 bases). The V and J ends lost 3 bases and 6 bases respectively, with 9 bases between them. The CDR3 has 13 residues. This CDR3 is CASSFRGLNEQFF. CDR3 coding DNA: TGTGCCAGCAGTTTTCGAGGGCTCAATGAGCAGTTCTTC.

The chain employs TRBV28 and TRBJ2-1; 12 positions match TRBD2. The CDR3 is 17 residues long. After removal of 6 bases from V and 0 bases from J, the junction contained 6 bases not matched to a gene. Germline values: CDR1 MDHEN, CDR2 SYDVKM. The CDR3 reads CASSQTSGGPSYNEQFF. The CDR3, as DNA: TGTGCCAGCAGCCAGACTAGCGGGGGACCCTCCTACAATGAGCAGTTCTTC.

This clonotype showed up just a few times. The chain combines TRBV6-1 with TRBJ2-2; D call uncertain. There are 14 residues in the CDR3. Germline V gene sequence: CDR1 MNHNS, CDR2 SASEGT. Trimming removed 3 bases from V and 0 bases from J, with 5 bases in between. CDR3 loop: CASSDQTNTGELFF. DNA of the CDR3: TGTGCCAGCAGTGATCAAACGAACACCGGGGAGCTGTTTTTT.

Worth noting for this clonotype: A much larger clone sits a single nucleotide away, making a read error possible. The V gene is TRBV5-5, the J gene TRBJ2-7, with 8 positions matching TRBD2. The CDR3 runs to 14 residues. Germline trimming cut 3 bases from V and 7 bases from J; bases unmatched to any gene: 9. Germline CDR1 and CDR2: SGHKS and YYEKEE (reference sequence). DNA for the CDR3: TGTGCCAGCAGCTCATTGACTAGCGTTAATGAGCAGTACTTC. Protein product: CASSSLTSVNEQYF.

This clonotype was picked up many times. This chain connects TRBV20-1 to TRBJ1-2; D is unresolved. CDR1 is DFQATT, CDR2 SNEGSKA, per germline (reference sequence). V was trimmed by 3 bases and J by 2 bases, leaving 7 bases between them. This CDR3 spans 12 amino acids. The CDR3 coding sequence is TGCAGTGCTAGGTCCGAGAACTATGGCTACACCTTC. It is translated as CSARSENYGYTF.

The chain is built from TRBV7-2 and TRBJ1-1; no firm D call. The CDR3 spans 15 residues. The V end lost 7 bases, the J end lost 1 base, and 16 bases lay between the germline ends. Germline loops: CDR1 SGHTA, CDR2 FQGNSA. CDR3 in DNA: TGTGCCAGCACCCTAACCCGGGTCCGGAACACTGAAGCTTTCTTT. It codes for CASTLTRVRNTEAFF.

Details on this clonotype: This sequence may be a read error, since a much larger clone differs from it by one base. The chain combines TRBV4-1 with TRBJ2-5; TRBD2 matches at 10 bases. J gave up 11 bases and V 3 bases, and 12 bases lay outside the gene matches. The CDR3 is made up of 15 amino acids. The germline V gene has CDR1 MGHRA and CDR2 YSYEKL. The CDR3 loop is CASSHSSGGKNEQYF. Here the CDR3 DNA reads TGCGCCAGCAGCCATTCTAGCGGGGGTAAGAATGAGCAGTACTTC.

A note on this clonotype: A much larger clonotype is one base distant, so this may be a read error. The chain has TRBV4-2 and TRBJ1-5; a possible D gene is TRBD1 (5 bases). Germline assignment: CDR1 LGHNA and CDR2 YNFKEQ. CDR3 length equals 15 residues. With 4 bases removed from V and 2 bases from J, the gap between germline ends came to 12 bases. CDR3 coding DNA: TGTGCCAGCAGCCCATACAGAGGGGGCAATCAGCCCCAGCATTTT. This encodes CASSPYRGGNQPQHF.

This clonotype was observed a few times. The chain is built from TRBV2 and TRBJ2-5, with D possibly being TRBD1 (5 bases). Germline CDR1 is SNHLY and CDR2 is FYNNEI. Trimming took off 4 bases at V and 11 bases at J, with 17 bases between the two ends. CDR3 size: 13 residues. CDR3: CASSVRTIYGQYF. CDR3 sequence (DNA): TGTGCCAGCAGTGTTAGGACAATCTACGGGCAGTACTTC.

This clonotype occurred many times. The chain couples TRBV24-1 to TRBJ2-1, with 8 bases lining up with TRBD2. Germline trimming cut 12 bases from V and 1 base from J; bases unmatched to any gene: 7. The CDR3 length is 14 residues. Per the germline V gene, CDR1 is KGHDR and CDR2 is SFDVKD. The chain's CDR3 is CAASGGGSYNEQFF. The CDR3 bases are TGTGCCGCTTCCGGGGGGGGTTCCTACAATGAGCAGTTCTTC.

This sequence joins TRBV28 and TRBJ1-5, with TRBD1 matching 7 bases. From germline, CDR1 is MDHEN and CDR2 SYDVKM. The junction had 9 bases not matched to a gene; V was cut back by 5 bases and J by 5 bases. The CDR3 sequence is 15 residues long. The CDR3 DNA reads TGTGCCAGCAGTCGACAGGGACAGCGTCATCAGCCCCAGCATTTT. Protein: CASSRQGQRHQPQHF.

This clonotype appeared a few times. A much larger clone is a single base away; this may be a read error. The chain has TRBV7-2 and TRBJ2-1; weak D call: TRBD2 (6 bases). Near its end, the DNA agrees better with TRBJ2-7, so the J call may be wrong. The germline V gene encodes CDR1 SGHTA and CDR2 FQGNSA. The CDR3 length is 17 residues. This CDR3 is CASSLASVSGPYNEQYF. CDR3 in DNA: TGTGCCAGCAGCTTAGCGTCGGTTAGCGGTCCCTACAATGAGCAGTACTTC.

This clonotype was seen only a few times. The chain carries TRBV6-1 and TRBJ2-7; 7 bases align to TRBD1. Germline V gene sequence: CDR1 MNHNS, CDR2 SASEGT. The CDR3 is 16 amino acids. With V trimmed by 0 bases and J by 2 bases, 7 bases remained unmatched. CDR3: CASSEARIQGAYEQYF. For the CDR3, the DNA is TGTGCCAGCAGTGAAGCAAGGATCCAGGGGGCCTACGAGCAGTACTTC.

This sequence joins TRBV2 and TRBJ1-5; D call uncertain. Germline V lookup: CDR1 SNHLY, CDR2 FYNNEI. This CDR3 spans 14 amino acids. The CDR3, as DNA: TGTGCTACTAATTCGGGGAACCAGAATCAGCCCCAGCATTTT. It encodes CATNSGNQNQPQHF.

This sequence joins TRBV20-1 and TRBJ2-3; 8 bases are a match to TRBD2. V trimming: 4 bases; J trimming: 0 bases; junction bases outside the gene matches: 6. This CDR3 has 15 amino acids. Germline V gene lookup returns CDR1 DFQATT and CDR2 SNEGSKA (reference sequence). The CDR3, as DNA: TGCAGTGCTAATCCAGCGGGGGAAAGCACAGATACGCAGTATTTT. Translating gives CSANPAGESTDTQYF.

Points on this clonotype: One base away lies a much larger clone, so this may be a sequencing read error. V and J are TRBV20-1 and TRBJ2-7; D uncertain. The V end lost 6 bases, the J end lost 7 bases, and 19 bases lay between the germline ends. This CDR3 spans 13 amino acids. Germline V gene sequence: CDR1 DFQATT, CDR2 SNEGSKA (reference sequence). The chain's CDR3 is CSATGGVYNEQYF. CDR3 nucleotide sequence: TGCAGTGCCACCGGCGGAGTCTACAATGAGCAGTACTTC.

This clonotype has at least ten counts. V gene TRBV20-1 combines with J gene TRBJ2-7, with 8 bases matching TRBD1. With V trimmed by 5 bases and J by 3 bases, 9 bases remained unmatched. Germline CDR1 reads DFQATT; CDR2 reads SNEGSKA (reference sequence). The CDR3 loop spans 14 amino acids. This chain's CDR3 is CSAVASRGHYEQYF. The CDR3 DNA is TGCAGTGCTGTCGCGTCCAGGGGGCACTACGAGCAGTACTTC.

In the case of this clonotype: Possible read error: a much larger clone is one base away. The gene calls are TRBV27 and TRBJ1-2, with D perhaps TRBD1 (5 bases). This CDR3 has 14 residues. Germline lookup yields CDR1 MNHEY and CDR2 SMNVEV (reference sequence). Deletions cut 6 bases from V and 6 bases from J, with 17 bases between. CDR3 region: CASRPFGHGHGYTF. DNA of the CDR3: TGTGCCAGCAGACCATTCGGACATGGTCATGGCTACACCTTC.

In regard to this clonotype: This clone may be a read error of a much larger clone one base away. The chain has TRBV9 and TRBJ2-1; D possibly corresponds to TRBD1 (6 bases). Germline CDR1 reads SGDLS; CDR2 reads YYNGEE. The CDR3 has 16 residues. Trimming cost V 4 bases and J 10 bases, with 24 bases left between them. CDR3 coding DNA: TGTGCCAGCAGCCCCCGGAGAGGGGGAAGCTCCTACGAGCAGTTCTTC. It is translated as CASSPRRGGSSYEQFF.